These 22 T cell receptor beta chains originate from one sample sequenced in a study of blood T cell repertoires in COVID-19. Using immunoSEQ multiplex PCR, the repertoire was profiled, and TCRdb retains in-frame clones only, with some absent. The sample holds 150,000 to 200,000 clones, about 88% seen once. The sample consisted of peripheral blood. These TCRs come from a man aged 50-60 years who had recovered from COVID-19.

The V gene is TRBV6-6, the J gene TRBJ2-5; tentatively, D is TRBD1 (6 bases). Germline-derived CDR1 and CDR2 are MNHNY and SVGAGI (reference sequence). The CDR3 consists of 12 residues. Deletions cut 7 bases from V and 4 bases from J, with 10 bases between. In DNA, the CDR3 is TGTGCCAGCAACGCAGGGGTAGAGACCCAGTACTTC. It codes for CASNAGVETQYF.

The count of this clone is one. V gene TRBV6-6 combines with J gene TRBJ2-1; 9 bases align to TRBD1. V shed 6 bases and J 8 bases; nucleotides not matched to a gene: 11. The length of the CDR3 is 15 residues. Germline V CDR1 and CDR2: MNHNY, SVGAGI (reference sequence). For the CDR3, the DNA is TGTGCCAGCAGCCAACCGGGACAGGGATACGATGAGCAGTTCTTC. Its protein is CASSQPGQGYDEQFF.

This chain links TRBV11-2 with TRBJ2-7; perhaps TRBD2 as D (5 bases). The V gene lost 5 bases and the J gene lost 0 bases, with 14 bases spanning the gap. Germline V gene sequence: CDR1 SGHAT, CDR2 FQNNGV. The CDR3 is made up of 15 amino acids. CDR3 DNA: TGTGCCAGCAGCCCCGGGATTTCGAGCTCCTACGAGCAGTACTTC. It specifies CASSPGISSSYEQYF.

The gene calls are TRBV24-1 and TRBJ2-2; D unresolved. CDR3 length equals 14 residues. Trimming shortened V by 4 bases and J by 1 base, and 6 bases separated the two germline ends. Per the germline V gene, CDR1 is KGHDR and CDR2 is SFDVKD. CDR3 in DNA: TGTGCCACCAGTGACTATGGGAACACCGGGGAGCTGTTTTTT. This sequence encodes CATSDYGNTGELFF.

The CDR3 here is CASREEHHPQETQYF. The CDR3, as DNA: TGTGCCAGCAGAGAGGAACACCACCCCCAAGAGACCCAGTACTTC. This chain joins TRBV6-5 and TRBJ2-5, with no clear D. Deletions cut 6 bases from V and 1 base from J, with 15 bases between. The CDR3 has 15 residues. Germline assignment: CDR1 MNHEY and CDR2 SVGAGI.

The chain combines TRBV19 with TRBJ2-5; 7 bases are a match to TRBD1. Germline-derived CDR1 and CDR2 are LNHDA and SQIVND (reference sequence). After removal of 3 bases from V and 2 bases from J, the junction contained 6 bases not matched to a gene. This CDR3 is built from 15 residues. CDR3 protein: CASSIKGTVQETQYF. CDR3 nucleotide sequence: TGTGCCAGTAGTATTAAAGGGACAGTTCAAGAGACCCAGTACTTC.

CDR3: CASSDSRGNTIYF. The DNA of the CDR3 is TGCGCCAGCAGTGATAGCCGAGGAAACACCATATATTTT. The chain uses TRBV10-2 and TRBJ1-3, with no clear D. Trimming pared 3 bases from V and 4 bases from J, leaving 7 bases between. The CDR3 is 13 amino acids. CDR1 and CDR2 (germline): WSHSY, SAAADI.

The chain is built from TRBV7-2 and TRBJ2-1, with TRBD2 matching 9 bases. Germline V gene data show CDR1 as SGHTA and CDR2 as FQGNSA. J lost 7 bases, V lost 3 bases, and 4 bases had no gene match. The CDR3 is 14 amino acids. CDR3 residues: CASSFSGSMNEQFF. The CDR3 region has the DNA TGTGCCAGCAGCTTTAGCGGGAGCATGAATGAGCAGTTCTTC.

The rearrangement joins TRBV12-3 or TRBV12-4 to TRBJ2-5; tentative D call: TRBD1 (5 bases). The V end lost 5 bases, the J end lost 4 bases, and 11 bases lay between the germline ends. CDR3 length equals 13 residues. This CDR3 is CASSLTVPETQYF. CDR3 nucleotides: TGTGCCAGCAGTCTGACAGTCCCAGAGACCCAGTACTTC.

The chain is built from TRBV2 and TRBJ1-4; perhaps TRBD1 as D (6 bases). Germline loops: CDR1 SNHLY, CDR2 FYNNEI. V lost 7 bases, J lost 8 bases, and 14 bases lay in between. The CDR3 runs 13 residues. CDR3: CASKGTRDEKLFF. In DNA, the CDR3 is TGTGCCAGCAAGGGGACAAGGGACGAAAAACTGTTTTTT. Combining the CDR3 with reference TRBV2 and TRBJ1-4 gives the whole variable domain EPEVTQTPSHQVTQMGQEVILRCVPISNHLYFYWYRQILGQKVEFLVSFYNNEISEKSEIFDDQFSVERPDGSNFTLKIRSTKLEDSAMYFCASKGTRDEKLFFGSGTQLSVL.

The V and J genes are TRBV5-6 and TRBJ2-7, with 8 bases aligning to TRBD1. Trimming cost V 4 bases and J 3 bases; bases outside gene matches: 12. The V gene's germline CDR1 is SGHDT and CDR2 YYEEEE. The CDR3 spans 16 residues. Here the CDR3 reads CASSQTTGGIIYEQYF. DNA of the CDR3: TGTGCCAGCAGCCAAACCACAGGGGGAATAATCTACGAGCAGTACTTC.

This chain connects TRBV4-3 to TRBJ2-7; 11 nucleotides align to TRBD1. Germline V gene lookup returns CDR1 LGHNA and CDR2 YSLEER. The trim removed 4 bases at V and 5 bases at J, leaving 4 bases unmatched. The CDR3 is made up of 14 amino acids. Here the CDR3 reads CASSRGQGAHEQYF. CDR3 bases: TGCGCCAGCAGCCGAGGACAGGGGGCCCACGAGCAGTACTTC.

This rearrangement joins TRBV7-6 to TRBJ2-7, with TRBD2 as a possible D gene (7 bases). Between the trimmed V and J ends, which lost 5 bases and 4 bases, there was a span of 18 bases. This CDR3 region has 15 residues. Germline lookup yields CDR1 SGHVS and CDR2 FNYEAQ. The CDR3 coding sequence is TGTGCCAGCAGCCCATCGAGGGGGGGGCTATACGAGCAGTACTTC. Translating it yields CASSPSRGGLYEQYF.

This clone appeared a single time. V and J are TRBV12-3 or TRBV12-4 and TRBJ2-3; possibly TRBD1 for D (6 bases). V lost 6 bases, J lost 3 bases, and 7 bases lay in between. CDR3 length: 12 amino acids. The CDR3 is CASRTGTDTQYF. DNA of the CDR3: TGTGCCAGCAGAACAGGGACAGATACGCAGTATTTT.

V is TRBV12-3 or TRBV12-4 and J is TRBJ2-7; D is unclear. The CDR3 sequence is 12 residues long. The V end lost 3 bases, the J end lost 0 bases, and 3 bases lay between the germline ends. CDR3 in DNA: TGTGCCAGCAGTTTCTTCTCCTACGAGCAGTACTTC. Translation: CASSFFSYEQYF.

The chain employs TRBV9 and TRBJ1-2, with 8 bases matching TRBD1. Germline CDR1 reads SGDLS; CDR2 reads YYNGEE. The CDR3 extends over 13 amino acids. J lost 7 bases, V lost 0 bases, and 2 bases had no gene match. CDR3: CASSVDRGIGYTF. CDR3 coding DNA: TGTGCCAGCAGCGTAGACAGGGGGATTGGCTACACCTTC.

The chain combines TRBV7-6 with TRBJ1-2, with TRBD1 matching over 7 bases. Germline assignment: CDR1 SGHVS and CDR2 FNYEAQ. The CDR3 is 14 amino acids. V lost 5 bases to trimming and J lost 2 bases; unmatched junction nucleotides: 5. The CDR3 region is CASSPQQGNYGYTF. CDR3 in DNA: TGTGCCAGCAGCCCCCAACAGGGGAACTATGGCTACACCTTC.

This chain connects TRBV3-1 (or the pseudogene TRBV3-2) to TRBJ1-4; TRBD1 agrees at 10 bases. The CDR3 extends over 15 amino acids. Germline loops: CDR1 LGHDT, CDR2 YNNKEL (reference sequence). The V and J ends lost 3 bases and 8 bases, in that order; junction bases with no gene match: 6. CDR3 sequence (DNA): TGTGCCAGCAGCCAGACCGACAGGGGGCCGGAAAAACTGTTTTTT. It encodes CASSQTDRGPEKLFF.

This chain connects TRBV19 to TRBJ1-5; 12 bases align to TRBD1. V dropped 7 bases and J dropped 1; count of bases not matched to a gene: 2. CDR1 and CDR2 (germline): LNHDA, SQIVND (reference sequence). The CDR3 length is 15 residues. CDR3 coding DNA: TGTGCCAGTATTGGGACAGGGGGCAGCAATCAGCCCCAGCATTTT. It specifies CASIGTGGSNQPQHF.

V gene TRBV5-1 combines with J gene TRBJ2-5; 9 nucleotides align to TRBD2. Germline loops: CDR1 SGHRS, CDR2 YFSETQ. V gave up 4 bases and J gave up 4 bases; unmatched junction bases: 8. The CDR3 totals 15 residues. The chain's CDR3 is CASSTSGTSTETQYF. DNA of the CDR3: TGCGCCAGCAGCACCTCCGGGACTAGCACAGAGACCCAGTACTTC. Filled out from reference TRBV5-1 and TRBJ2-5, the complete variable domain reads KAGVTQTPRYLIKTRGQQVTLSCSPISGHRSVSWYQQTPGQGLQFLFEYFSETQRNKGNFPGRFSGRQFSNSRSEMNVSTLELGDSALYLCASSTSGTSTETQYFGPGTRLLVL.

J is TRBJ1-1 and V is TRBV6-5; 10 nucleotides align to TRBD1. The CDR3 contains 12 residues. The germline gives CDR1 MNHEY, CDR2 SVGAGI. Trimming at V came to 6 bases and at J to 6 bases, leaving 1 base not matched to a gene. CDR3 protein: CASRDRGAEAFF. The CDR3 coding sequence is TGTGCCAGCAGGGACAGGGGGGCTGAAGCTTTCTTT.

This clone showed up just once. The chain combines TRBV2 with TRBJ1-1, with D unclear. With 5 bases removed from V and 1 base from J, the gap between germline ends came to 14 bases. This CDR3 spans 15 amino acids. In germline, CDR1 is SNHLY, CDR2 FYNNEI. CDR3 in DNA: TGTGCCAGCAGTCGAAGGAGGATGGGGAACACTGAAGCTTTCTTT. Its protein is CASSRRRMGNTEAFF.